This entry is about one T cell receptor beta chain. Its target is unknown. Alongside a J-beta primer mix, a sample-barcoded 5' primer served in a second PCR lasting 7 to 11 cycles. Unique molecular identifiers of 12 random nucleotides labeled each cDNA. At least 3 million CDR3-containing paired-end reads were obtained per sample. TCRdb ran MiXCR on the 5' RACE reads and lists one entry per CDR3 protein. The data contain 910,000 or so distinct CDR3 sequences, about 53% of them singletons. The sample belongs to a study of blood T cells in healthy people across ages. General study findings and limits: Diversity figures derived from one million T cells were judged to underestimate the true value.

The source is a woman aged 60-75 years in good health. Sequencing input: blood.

CDR3 in amino acids: CASSQRLIYGYTF. Written as DNA, the CDR3 is TGTGCCAGCAGTCAGAGGTTGATCTATGGCTACACCTTC. The V call is TRBV12-3 or TRBV12-4, the J call TRBJ1-2; D gene uncertain. There are 13 residues in the CDR3. The V end was cut by 5 bases, the J end by 4 bases, with 11 bases between.